Each of the 27 T cell receptor beta chains below was sequenced from the same sample in a study of T cell changes during pregnancy in multiple sclerosis. TCRdb keeps only in-frame clones here, not all; method: immunoSEQ multiplex PCR. Of tens of thousands of clones in the sample, 91% were seen once. The starting material was CD4+ T cells from peripheral blood mononuclear cells, obtained in the first trimester of pregnancy. The receptors stem from a female donor with multiple sclerosis, enrolled in a pregnancy study.

Only one count was recorded for this clone. V usage is TRBV7-2 and J usage is TRBJ2-1; TRBD2 matches 10 bases. Germline V gives CDR1 SGHTA, CDR2 FQGNSA. The trim removed 1 base at V and 6 bases at J, leaving 3 bases unmatched. The CDR3 has 15 amino acids. CDR3 in amino acids: CASSLVAGGFNEQFF. The CDR3 DNA reads as TGTGCCAGCAGCTTAGTAGCGGGGGGTTTCAATGAGCAGTTCTTC. Full variable domain (rest looked up from reference TRBV7-2 and TRBJ2-1): GAGVSQSPSNKVTEKGKDVELRCDPISGHTALYWYRQSLGQGLEFLIYFQGNSAPDKSGLPSDRFSAERTGGSVSTLTIQRTQQEDSAVYLCASSLVAGGFNEQFFGPGTRLTVL.

The gene calls are TRBV19 and TRBJ2-3, with TRBD1 as a possible D gene (5 bases). There are 16 residues in the CDR3. Germline assignment: CDR1 LNHDA and CDR2 SQIVND (reference sequence). V was clipped by 3 bases and J by 7 bases, with 20 bases between them. The CDR3: CASSILPAPDRNTQYF. CDR3 DNA sequence: TGTGCCAGTAGTATTTTACCCGCCCCCGACAGAAATACGCAGTATTTT.

The rearrangement uses TRBV10-3 and TRBJ2-7; 8 bases fit TRBD1. Germline loops: CDR1 ENHRY, CDR2 SYGVKD. J was trimmed by 2 bases and V by 7 bases; bases with no gene match: 7. This CDR3 region has 14 residues. The CDR3: CAIKGTGQAYEQYF. The CDR3 DNA sequence: TGTGCCATCAAAGGGACAGGACAAGCCTACGAGCAGTACTTC.

The chain combines TRBV10-3 with TRBJ1-1; possible D gene TRBD1, 6 bases. Germline CDR1 ENHRY, CDR2 SYGVKD. Trimming left V 8 bases short and J 2 bases short, with 12 bases between. This CDR3 comprises 13 residues. CDR3 protein: CAIVQGTNTEAFF. For the CDR3, the DNA is TGTGCCATCGTTCAGGGGACAAACACTGAAGCTTTCTTT.

The chain is built from TRBV7-2 and TRBJ1-1, with 9 positions matching TRBD1. CDR3 length: 13 amino acids. V was clipped by 7 bases and J by 4 bases; unmatched bases: 4. Germline loops: CDR1 SGHTA, CDR2 FQGNSA. CDR3 DNA: TGTGCCAGCAACTTGGACAGGGGCACTGAAGCTTTCTTT. Encoded protein: CASNLDRGTEAFF.

The chain uses TRBV11-3 and TRBJ2-2; D is uncertain. The CDR3 has 15 residues. The germline gives CDR1 SGHNT, CDR2 YENEEA. Trimming took off 0 bases at V and 2 bases at J, with 7 bases between the two ends. The CDR3 spells CASSLEVANTGELFF. The DNA of the CDR3 is TGTGCCAGCAGCTTAGAGGTAGCAAACACCGGGGAGCTGTTTTTT.

The count of this clone is one. The chain is built from TRBV7-2 and TRBJ2-3, with 13 positions matching TRBD2. The germline CDR1 and CDR2 sequences are SGHTA and FQGNSA. The CDR3 is 16 residues long. The junction had 4 bases not matched to a gene; V was cut back by 1 base and J by 6 bases. CDR3 in DNA: TGTGCCAGCAGCTTAGAACTAGCGGGGGGGCCTGATACGCAGTATTTT. It is translated as CASSLELAGGPDTQYF.

V usage is TRBV6-5 and J usage is TRBJ1-1; possibly TRBD1 for D (6 bases). The CDR3 contains 15 residues. V lost 6 bases and J lost 1, with 15 bases in between. The germline V gene encodes CDR1 MNHEY and CDR2 SVGAGI. CDR3 amino acids: CASRETGMSNTEAFF. CDR3 nucleotides: TGTGCCAGCAGGGAAACAGGGATGTCGAACACTGAAGCTTTCTTT.

V gene TRBV27 combines with J gene TRBJ1-4; possible D gene TRBD1, 6 bases. Trimming shortened V by 10 bases and J by 0 bases, and 21 bases separated the two germline ends. CDR1 and CDR2 (germline): MNHEY, SMNVEV (reference sequence). The CDR3 runs to 17 residues. CDR3 in amino acids: CATRYGTHQATNEKLFF. CDR3 nucleotides: TGTGCCACCAGATACGGGACACATCAAGCAACTAATGAAAAACTGTTTTTT.

This clone was seen more than once but under ten times. V is TRBV9 and J is TRBJ1-6, with 10 positions matching TRBD1. The CDR3 is 15 residues long. V lost 4 bases and J lost 7; bases outside the gene matches: 5. In germline, CDR1 is SGDLS, CDR2 YYNGEE. The CDR3 DNA reads as TGTGCCAGCAGCACCATGGACAGGGGGAATTCACCCCTCCACTTT. Translating it yields CASSTMDRGNSPLHF. The full variable domain, with the rest looked up from reference TRBV9 and TRBJ1-6, is DSGVTQTPKHLITATGQRVTLRCSPRSGDLSVYWYQQSLDQGLQFLIQYYNGEERAKGNILERFSAQQFPDLHSELNLSSLELGDSALYFCASSTMDRGNSPLHFGNGTRLTVT.

V usage is TRBV11-1 and J usage is TRBJ1-1; D gene ambiguous. The CDR3 runs 14 residues. Germline V gene lookup returns CDR1 SGHAT and CDR2 FQDESV (reference sequence). V gave up 3 bases and J gave up 1 base, with 9 bases separating them. CDR3 sequence (DNA): TGTGCCAGCAGCTTTTGGTCCAGGAACACTGAAGCTTTCTTT. This sequence encodes CASSFWSRNTEAFF.

The V and J genes are TRBV19 and TRBJ2-2; 8 bases are a match to TRBD2. There are 14 residues in the CDR3. With V trimmed by 3 bases and J by 4 bases, 1 base remained unmatched. CDR1 LNHDA and CDR2 SQIVND come from the germline V gene (reference sequence). The CDR3 DNA reads as TGTGCCAGTAGTATTGCGGGGGGCACCGGGGAGCTGTTTTTT. It is translated as CASSIAGGTGELFF.

A single count supports this clone. The rearrangement joins TRBV19 to TRBJ2-3, with D possibly TRBD1 on 6 matching bases. Trimming cost V 4 bases and J 2 bases, with 13 bases left between them. The CDR3 has 15 residues. From germline, CDR1 is LNHDA and CDR2 SQIVND (reference sequence). In DNA form, the CDR3 reads TGTGCCAGTAGTAGCCGGGACACCACCACAGATACGCAGTATTTT. Protein product: CASSSRDTTTDTQYF.

The chain uses TRBV7-9 and TRBJ2-7; no firm D call. Trimming pared 0 bases from V and 3 bases from J, leaving 9 bases between. Germline V gene sequence: CDR1 SEHNR, CDR2 FQNEAQ (reference sequence). This CDR3 is built from 14 residues. Written as DNA, the CDR3 is TGTGCCAGCAGCTTAGCCCAACGGAGCTACGAGCAGTACTTC. This sequence encodes CASSLAQRSYEQYF. Together with reference TRBV7-9 and TRBJ2-7, the CDR3 gives the full variable domain: DTGVSQNPRHKITKRGQNVTFRCDPISEHNRLYWYRQTLGQGPEFLTYFQNEAQLEKSRLLSDRFSAERPKGSFSTLEIQRTEQGDSAMYLCASSLAQRSYEQYFGPGTRLTVT.

CDR3 nucleotides: TGTGCCAGCAGCCTCCGGACAGGGAACACTGAAGCTTTCTTT. It codes for CASSLRTGNTEAFF. The V and J genes are TRBV7-6 and TRBJ1-1, with 7 nucleotides matching TRBD1. V lost 5 bases and J lost 1; bases outside the gene matches: 4. Germline V gene sequence: CDR1 SGHVS, CDR2 FNYEAQ. The CDR3 totals 14 residues. Full variable domain (remainder filled in from reference TRBV7-6 and TRBJ1-1): GAGVSQSPRYKVTKRGQDVALRCDPISGHVSLYWYRQALGQGPEFLTYFNYEAQQDKSGLPNDRFSAERPEGSISTLTIQRTEQRDSAMYRCASSLRTGNTEAFFGQGTRLTVV.

The CDR3 here is CASSRQGSSTDTQYF. In DNA, the CDR3 is TGTGCCAGTAGTAGACAGGGGTCTAGCACAGATACGCAGTATTTT. J is TRBJ2-3 and V is TRBV19; TRBD1 agrees at 8 bases. CDR1 is LNHDA, CDR2 SQIVND, per germline (reference sequence). The CDR3 is made up of 15 amino acids. The V segment lost 4 bases and the J segment 0 bases; nucleotides outside the gene matches: 3.

This sequence joins TRBV18 and TRBJ1-1; possibly TRBD1 for D (5 bases). V shed 0 bases and J shed 5 bases, with 13 bases lying between them. CDR1 and CDR2 (germline): KGHSH, LQKENI. The CDR3 covers 15 residues. CDR3 loop: CASSPPQGRRTEAFF. In DNA form, the CDR3 reads TGTGCCAGCTCACCACCGCAGGGTCGTCGGACTGAAGCTTTCTTT.

The chain carries TRBV18 and TRBJ1-1; D unresolved. The CDR3 extends over 11 amino acids. Trimming took 6 bases from V and 8 from J, leaving 10 bases between them. From germline, CDR1 is KGHSH and CDR2 LQKENI. DNA of the CDR3: TGTGCCAGCTCTCCTGGGCCGGAAGCTTTCTTT. This codes for CASSPGPEAFF. Together with reference TRBV18 and TRBJ1-1, the CDR3 gives the full variable domain: NAGVMQNPRHLVRRRGQEARLRCSPMKGHSHVYWYRQLPEEGLKFMVYLQKENIIDESGMPKERFSAEFPKEGPSILRIQQVVRGDSAAYFCASSPGPEAFFGQGTRLTVV.

The V and J genes are TRBV5-5 and TRBJ2-7, with TRBD2 matching over 11 bases. The CDR3 covers 16 residues. Germline trimming cut 0 bases from V and 2 bases from J; bases unmatched to any gene: 4. CDR1 and CDR2 (germline): SGHKS, YYEKEE (reference sequence). The DNA for the CDR3 is TGTGCCAGCAGCTTGGCTCCTAGCGGGGGGACCTACGAGCAGTACTTC. Amino acids: CASSLAPSGGTYEQYF.

The chain joins TRBV7-2 to TRBJ2-7, with 7 bases matching TRBD1. Looked up from germline, CDR1 is SGHTA and CDR2 is FQGNSA. The V gene end was trimmed by 7 bases and the J gene end by 2 bases; junction bases not matched to a gene: 2. The CDR3 has 12 amino acids. The CDR3 nucleotides are TGTGCCAGCAAAGGGACAGCCTACGAGCAGTACTTC. Protein product: CASKGTAYEQYF.

The gene calls are TRBV19 and TRBJ2-1, with D perhaps matching TRBD1 (5 bases). CDR1 and CDR2 from the germline V gene are LNHDA and SQIVND (reference sequence). This CDR3 is 14 amino acids long. The V end lost 8 bases, the J end lost 2 bases, and 13 bases lay between the germline ends. The CDR3 is CASSRLRAYNEQFF. In DNA, the CDR3 is TGTGCCAGTTCGCGGCTCAGGGCCTACAATGAGCAGTTCTTC.

The V gene is TRBV27, the J gene TRBJ2-7, with 7 bases that match TRBD2. Germline V gene sequence: CDR1 MNHEY, CDR2 SMNVEV (reference sequence). The CDR3 spans 15 residues. V lost 4 bases to trimming and J lost 2 bases; unmatched junction nucleotides: 8. The CDR3 coding sequence is TGTGCCAGCAGTTCGGACACTCGGGGGGCCTACGAGCAGTACTTC. This translates into CASSSDTRGAYEQYF.

This rearrangement joins TRBV11-2 to TRBJ2-7; D is possibly TRBD2 (5 bases). The CDR3 consists of 13 residues. Per germline, CDR1 SGHAT and CDR2 FQNNGV. The V gene lost 3 bases and the J gene lost 1 base, with 7 bases spanning the gap. Written as DNA, the CDR3 is TGTGCCAGCAGCTTGACTAATTCCTACGAGCAGTACTTC. Its translation is CASSLTNSYEQYF.

This clone rates as medium-sized (0.01 to 0.1%). This rearrangement joins TRBV4-1 to TRBJ2-7; perhaps TRBD1 as D (6 bases). Germline V CDR1 and CDR2: MGHRA, YSYEKL. V was trimmed by 3 bases and J by 3 bases, leaving 15 bases between them. This CDR3 spans 15 amino acids. The CDR3 nucleotides are TGCGCCAGCAGCCACGGTCGGGGCAGGGGCTACGAGCAGTACTTC. It specifies CASSHGRGRGYEQYF.

The V gene is TRBV30, the J gene TRBJ1-6, with 7 nucleotides matching TRBD1. Germline trimming cut 2 bases from V and 9 bases from J; bases unmatched to any gene: 4. Germline V gene data show CDR1 as GTSNPN and CDR2 as SVGIG (reference sequence). The CDR3 is 13 amino acids. Here the CDR3 reads CAWSLQGGSPLHF. DNA of the CDR3: TGTGCCTGGAGTCTCCAGGGGGGTTCACCCCTCCACTTT.

V is TRBV11-3 and J is TRBJ1-1, with TRBD1 matching 7 bases. The CDR3 sequence is 15 residues long. Germline V gene data show CDR1 as SGHNT and CDR2 as YENEEA. After removal of 4 bases from V and 1 base from J, the junction contained 6 bases not matched to a gene. The CDR3 loop reads CASSSLTGQNTEAFF. The DNA for the CDR3 is TGTGCCAGCAGCTCTCTGACAGGGCAGAACACTGAAGCTTTCTTT.

The rearrangement links TRBV5-6 to TRBJ2-3; 8 nucleotides match TRBD1. V trimming: 4 bases; J trimming: 0 bases; junction bases outside the gene matches: 7. Germline values: CDR1 SGHDT, CDR2 YYEEEE. The CDR3 covers 16 residues. CDR3 sequence: CASSLRTGPSTDTQYF. CDR3 nucleotides: TGTGCCAGCAGCCTCCGGACAGGGCCTAGCACAGATACGCAGTATTTT. The full variable domain, its missing parts supplied by reference TRBV5-6 and TRBJ2-3, is DAGVTQSPTHLIKTRGQQVTLRCSPKSGHDTVSWYQQALGQGPQFIFQYYEEEERQRGNFPDRFSGHQFPNYSSELNVNALLLGDSALYLCASSLRTGPSTDTQYFGPGTRLTVL.